This entry is about one T cell receptor beta chain. No antigen is known for it. The source of the sample is a study of cytomegalovirus exposure and HLA in healthy donors. The PCR ran on 60 Vbeta and 13 Jbeta primers. Libraries were prepared by immunoSEQ multiplex PCR; TCRdb keeps only in-frame clonotypes and omits some of them. The top ten hold about 4% of the sample, which has 110,000 or so clones, roughly 72% seen once. Study-level findings and limits: A reported reduction in N-insertions relative to the approximately 670-donor mean was seen in an Asian-associated ancestry cluster in a later analysis. Association of a missense DCLRE1C variant with TCR beta V- and J-gene trimming was reported in a later analysis. A previous analysis found most TCR beta V segments productive roughly 87% or roughly 30% of the time.

The sequence came from a woman aged 40 to 49 in good health and CMV-seropositive. The sequenced sample consisted of PBMCs.

DNA for the CDR3: TGTGCCAGCAGCTTAGCACAGTACCAAGAGACCCAGTACTTC. The encoded protein is CASSLAQYQETQYF. V is TRBV7-2 and J is TRBJ2-5; D uncertain. Trimming removed 0 bases at V and 0 bases at J, with 5 bases between. This CDR3 is 14 amino acids long. Germline loops: CDR1 SGHTA, CDR2 FQGNSA.